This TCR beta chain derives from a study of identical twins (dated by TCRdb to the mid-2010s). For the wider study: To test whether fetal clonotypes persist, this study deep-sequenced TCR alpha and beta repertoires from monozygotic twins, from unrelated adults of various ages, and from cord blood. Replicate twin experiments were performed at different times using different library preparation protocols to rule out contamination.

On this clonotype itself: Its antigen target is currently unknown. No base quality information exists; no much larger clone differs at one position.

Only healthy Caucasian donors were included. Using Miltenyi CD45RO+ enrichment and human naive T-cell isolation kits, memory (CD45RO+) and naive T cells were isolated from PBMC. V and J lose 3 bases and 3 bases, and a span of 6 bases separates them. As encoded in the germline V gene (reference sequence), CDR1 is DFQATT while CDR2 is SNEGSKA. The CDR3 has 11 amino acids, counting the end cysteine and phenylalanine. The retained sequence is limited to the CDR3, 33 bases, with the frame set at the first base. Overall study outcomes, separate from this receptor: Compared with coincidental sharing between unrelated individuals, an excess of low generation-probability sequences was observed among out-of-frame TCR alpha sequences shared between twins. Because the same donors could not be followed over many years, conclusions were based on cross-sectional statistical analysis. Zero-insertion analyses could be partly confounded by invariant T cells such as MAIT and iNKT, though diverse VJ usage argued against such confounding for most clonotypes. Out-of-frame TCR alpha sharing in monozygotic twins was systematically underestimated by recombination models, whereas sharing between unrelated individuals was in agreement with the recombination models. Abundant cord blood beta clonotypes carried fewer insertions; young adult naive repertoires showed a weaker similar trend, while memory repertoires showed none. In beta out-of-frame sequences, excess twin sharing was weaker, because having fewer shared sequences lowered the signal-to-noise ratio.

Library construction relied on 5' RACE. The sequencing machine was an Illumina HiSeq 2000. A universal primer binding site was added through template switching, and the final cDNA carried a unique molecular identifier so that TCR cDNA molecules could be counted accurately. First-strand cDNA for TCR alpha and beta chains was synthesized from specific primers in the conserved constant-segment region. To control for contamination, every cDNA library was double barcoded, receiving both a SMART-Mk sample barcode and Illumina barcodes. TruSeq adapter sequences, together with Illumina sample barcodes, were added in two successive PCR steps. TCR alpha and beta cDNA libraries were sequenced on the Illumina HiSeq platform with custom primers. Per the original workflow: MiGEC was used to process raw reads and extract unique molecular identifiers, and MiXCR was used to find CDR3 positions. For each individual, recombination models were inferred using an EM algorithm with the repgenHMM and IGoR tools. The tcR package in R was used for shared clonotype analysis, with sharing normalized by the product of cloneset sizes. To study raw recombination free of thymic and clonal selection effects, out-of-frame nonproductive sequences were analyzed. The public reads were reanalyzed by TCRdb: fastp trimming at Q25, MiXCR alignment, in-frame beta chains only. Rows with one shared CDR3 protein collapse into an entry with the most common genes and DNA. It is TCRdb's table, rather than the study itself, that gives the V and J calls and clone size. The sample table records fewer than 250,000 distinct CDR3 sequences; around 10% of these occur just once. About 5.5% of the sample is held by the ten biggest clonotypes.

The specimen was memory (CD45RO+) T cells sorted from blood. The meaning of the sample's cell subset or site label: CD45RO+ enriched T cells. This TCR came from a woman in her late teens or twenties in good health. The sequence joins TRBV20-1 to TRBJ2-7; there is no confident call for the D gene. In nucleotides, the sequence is TGCAGTGCTAGGACACACTACGAGCAGTACTTC. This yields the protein CSARTHYEQYF.